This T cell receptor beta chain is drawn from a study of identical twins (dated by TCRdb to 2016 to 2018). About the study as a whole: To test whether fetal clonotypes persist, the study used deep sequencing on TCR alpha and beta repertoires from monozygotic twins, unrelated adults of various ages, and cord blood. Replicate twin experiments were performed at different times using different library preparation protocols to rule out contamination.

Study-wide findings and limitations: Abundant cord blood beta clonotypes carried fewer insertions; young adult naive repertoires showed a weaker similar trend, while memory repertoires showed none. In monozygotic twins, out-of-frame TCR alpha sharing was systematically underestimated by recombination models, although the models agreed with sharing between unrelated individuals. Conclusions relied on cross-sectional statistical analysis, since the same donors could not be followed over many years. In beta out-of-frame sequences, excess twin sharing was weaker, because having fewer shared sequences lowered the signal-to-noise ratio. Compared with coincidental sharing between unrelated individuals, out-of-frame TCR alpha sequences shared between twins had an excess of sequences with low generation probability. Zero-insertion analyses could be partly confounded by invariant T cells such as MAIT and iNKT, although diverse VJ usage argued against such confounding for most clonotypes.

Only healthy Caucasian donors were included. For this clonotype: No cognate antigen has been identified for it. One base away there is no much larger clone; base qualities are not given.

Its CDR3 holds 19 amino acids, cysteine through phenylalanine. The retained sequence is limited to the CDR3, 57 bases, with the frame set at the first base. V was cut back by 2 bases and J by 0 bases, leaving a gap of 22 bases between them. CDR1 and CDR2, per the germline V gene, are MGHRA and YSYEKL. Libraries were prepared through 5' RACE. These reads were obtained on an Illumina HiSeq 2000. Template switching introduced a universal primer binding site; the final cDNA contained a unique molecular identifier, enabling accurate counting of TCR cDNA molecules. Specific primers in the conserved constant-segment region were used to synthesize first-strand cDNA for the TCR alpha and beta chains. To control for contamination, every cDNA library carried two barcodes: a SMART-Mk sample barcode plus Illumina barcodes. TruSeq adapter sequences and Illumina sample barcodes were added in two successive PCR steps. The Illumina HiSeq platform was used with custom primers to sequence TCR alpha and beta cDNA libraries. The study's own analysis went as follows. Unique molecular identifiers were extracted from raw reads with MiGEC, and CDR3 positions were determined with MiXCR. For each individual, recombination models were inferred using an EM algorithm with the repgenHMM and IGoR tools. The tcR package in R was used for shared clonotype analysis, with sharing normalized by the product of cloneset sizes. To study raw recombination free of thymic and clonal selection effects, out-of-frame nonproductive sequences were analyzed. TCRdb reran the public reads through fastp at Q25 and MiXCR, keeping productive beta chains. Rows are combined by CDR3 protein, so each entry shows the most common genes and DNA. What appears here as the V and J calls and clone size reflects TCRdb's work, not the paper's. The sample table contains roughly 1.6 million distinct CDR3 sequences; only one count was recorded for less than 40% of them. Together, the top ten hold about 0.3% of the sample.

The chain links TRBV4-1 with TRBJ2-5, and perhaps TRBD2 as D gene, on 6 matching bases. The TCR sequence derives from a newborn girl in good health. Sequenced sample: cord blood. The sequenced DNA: TGCGCCAGCAGCCAAAACATATTAATCCCGGCGGGAAACCAAGAGACCCAGTACTTC. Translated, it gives CASSQNILIPAGNQETQYF.